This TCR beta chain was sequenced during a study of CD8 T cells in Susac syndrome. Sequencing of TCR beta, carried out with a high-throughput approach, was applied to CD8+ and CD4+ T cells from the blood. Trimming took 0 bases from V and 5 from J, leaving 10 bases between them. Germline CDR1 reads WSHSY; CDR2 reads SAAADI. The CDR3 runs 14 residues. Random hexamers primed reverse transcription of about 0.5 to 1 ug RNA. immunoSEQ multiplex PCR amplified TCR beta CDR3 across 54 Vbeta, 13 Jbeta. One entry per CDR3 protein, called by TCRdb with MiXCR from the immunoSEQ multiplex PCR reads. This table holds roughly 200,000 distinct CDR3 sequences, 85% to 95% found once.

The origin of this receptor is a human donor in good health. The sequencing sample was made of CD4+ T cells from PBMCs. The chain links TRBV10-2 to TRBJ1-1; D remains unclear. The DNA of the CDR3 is TGCGCCAGCAGTGAGTCGGTTGCTGCTACTGAAGCTTTCTTT. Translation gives CASSESVAATEAFF.